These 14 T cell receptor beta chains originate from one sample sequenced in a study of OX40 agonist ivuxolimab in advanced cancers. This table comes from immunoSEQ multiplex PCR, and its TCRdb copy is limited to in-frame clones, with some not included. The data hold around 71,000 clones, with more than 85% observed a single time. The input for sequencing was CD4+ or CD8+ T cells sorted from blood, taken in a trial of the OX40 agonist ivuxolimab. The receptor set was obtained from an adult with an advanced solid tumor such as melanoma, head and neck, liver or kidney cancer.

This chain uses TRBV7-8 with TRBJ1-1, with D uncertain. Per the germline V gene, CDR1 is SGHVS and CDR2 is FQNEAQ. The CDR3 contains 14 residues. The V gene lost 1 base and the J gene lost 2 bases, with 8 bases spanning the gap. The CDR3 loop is CASSLGQANTEAFF. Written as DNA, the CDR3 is TGTGCCAGCAGCTTAGGGCAGGCCAACACTGAAGCTTTCTTT. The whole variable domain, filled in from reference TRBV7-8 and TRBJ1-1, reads GAGVSQSPRYKVAKRGQDVALRCDPISGHVSLFWYQQALGQGPEFLTYFQNEAQLDKSGLPSDRFFAERPEGSVSTLKIQRTQQEDSAVYLCASSLGQANTEAFFGQGTRLTVV.

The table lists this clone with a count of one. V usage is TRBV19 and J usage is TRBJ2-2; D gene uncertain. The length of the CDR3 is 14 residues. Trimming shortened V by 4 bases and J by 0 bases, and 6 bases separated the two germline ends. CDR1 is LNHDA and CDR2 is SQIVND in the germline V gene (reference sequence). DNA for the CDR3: TGTGCCAGTAGTAGCGGCTCGAACACCGGGGAGCTGTTTTTT. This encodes CASSSGSNTGELFF.

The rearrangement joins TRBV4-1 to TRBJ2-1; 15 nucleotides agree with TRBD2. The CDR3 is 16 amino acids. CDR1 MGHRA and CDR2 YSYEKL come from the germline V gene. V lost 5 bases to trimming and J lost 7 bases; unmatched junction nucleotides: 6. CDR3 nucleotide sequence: TGCGCCAGCAGCTCATGGACTAGCGGGAGGGGAAATGAGCAGTTCTTC. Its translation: CASSSWTSGRGNEQFF.

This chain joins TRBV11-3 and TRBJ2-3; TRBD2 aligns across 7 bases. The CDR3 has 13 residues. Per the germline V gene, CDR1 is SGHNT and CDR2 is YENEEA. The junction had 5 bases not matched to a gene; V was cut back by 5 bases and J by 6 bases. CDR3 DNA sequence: TGTGCCAGCAGCCTAACTAGCGTCGATACGCAGTATTTT. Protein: CASSLTSVDTQYF.

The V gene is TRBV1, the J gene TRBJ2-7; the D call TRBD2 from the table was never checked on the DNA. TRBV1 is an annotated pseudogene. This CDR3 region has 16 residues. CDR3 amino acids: CTSSQDGSSGWYEQYF. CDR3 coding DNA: TGCACCAGCAGCCAAGATGGGTCTAGCGGGTGGTACGAGCAGTACTTC.

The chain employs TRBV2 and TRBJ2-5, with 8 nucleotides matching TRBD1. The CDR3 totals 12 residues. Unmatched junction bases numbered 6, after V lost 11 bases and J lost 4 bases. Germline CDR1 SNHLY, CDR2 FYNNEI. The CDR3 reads CAVGQGLETQYF. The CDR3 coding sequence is TGTGCCGTAGGACAGGGTTTAGAGACCCAGTACTTC.

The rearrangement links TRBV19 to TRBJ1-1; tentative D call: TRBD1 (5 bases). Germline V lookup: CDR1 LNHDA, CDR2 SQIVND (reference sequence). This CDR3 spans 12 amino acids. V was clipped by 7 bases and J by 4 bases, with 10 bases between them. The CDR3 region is CASTGGFTEAFF. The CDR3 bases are TGTGCCAGTACCGGGGGTTTCACTGAAGCTTTCTTT. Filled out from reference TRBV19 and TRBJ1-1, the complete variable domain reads DGGITQSPKYLFRKEGQNVTLSCEQNLNHDAMYWYRQDPGQGLRLIYYSQIVNDFQKGDIAEGYSVSREKKESFPLTVTSAQKNPTAFYLCASTGGFTEAFFGQGTRLTVV.

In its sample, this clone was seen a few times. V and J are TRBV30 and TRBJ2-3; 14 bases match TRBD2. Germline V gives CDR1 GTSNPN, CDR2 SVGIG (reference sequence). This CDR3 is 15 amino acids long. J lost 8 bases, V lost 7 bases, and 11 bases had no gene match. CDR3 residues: CASGTSGRGRSTQYF. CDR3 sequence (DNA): TGTGCCTCCGGGACTAGCGGGAGAGGAAGGAGTACGCAGTATTTT.

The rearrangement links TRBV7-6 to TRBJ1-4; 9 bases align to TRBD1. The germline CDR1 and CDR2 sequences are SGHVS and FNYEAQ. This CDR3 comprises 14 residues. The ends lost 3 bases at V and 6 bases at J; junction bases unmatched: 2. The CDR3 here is CASSFRDRDEKLFF. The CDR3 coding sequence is TGTGCCAGCAGCTTCCGGGACAGGGATGAAAAACTGTTTTTT.

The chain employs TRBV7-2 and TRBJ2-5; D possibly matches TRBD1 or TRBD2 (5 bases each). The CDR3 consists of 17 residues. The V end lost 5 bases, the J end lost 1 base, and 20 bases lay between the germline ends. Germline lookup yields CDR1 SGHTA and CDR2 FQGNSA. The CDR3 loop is CASSTGTLATLQETQYF. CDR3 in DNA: TGTGCCAGCAGCACTGGGACCCTCGCTACCCTCCAAGAGACCCAGTACTTC.

CDR3 DNA sequence: TGCGCCAGCAGCTTGGATCAGGGAGGCGAAAAACTGTTTTTT. Amino acids: CASSLDQGGEKLFF. The chain employs TRBV5-1 and TRBJ1-4; a weak D match, TRBD1 (5 bases). CDR3 length equals 14 residues. CDR1 is SGHRS, CDR2 YFSETQ, per germline. With 0 bases removed from V and 8 bases from J, the gap between germline ends came to 11 bases.

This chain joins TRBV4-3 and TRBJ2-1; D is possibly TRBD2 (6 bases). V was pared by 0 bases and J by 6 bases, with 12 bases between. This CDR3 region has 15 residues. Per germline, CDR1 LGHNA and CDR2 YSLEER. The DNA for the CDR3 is TGCGCCAGCAGCCAAGAAGGCGGGGTGTCCAATGAGCAGTTCTTC. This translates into CASSQEGGVSNEQFF.

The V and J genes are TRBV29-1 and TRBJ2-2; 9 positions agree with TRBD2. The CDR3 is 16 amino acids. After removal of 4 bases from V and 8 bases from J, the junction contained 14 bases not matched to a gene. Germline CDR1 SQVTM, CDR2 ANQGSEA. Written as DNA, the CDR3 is TGCAGCGTTGTGAAGCGGGAGGTCTCCCGGGGTGGGGAGCTGTTTTTT. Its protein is CSVVKREVSRGGELFF.

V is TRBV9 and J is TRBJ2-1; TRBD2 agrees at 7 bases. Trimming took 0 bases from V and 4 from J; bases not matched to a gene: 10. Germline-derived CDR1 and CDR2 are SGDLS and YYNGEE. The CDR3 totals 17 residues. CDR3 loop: CASSVAPPLSGYNEQFF. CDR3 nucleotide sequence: TGTGCCAGCAGCGTAGCCCCTCCCCTTAGCGGGTACAATGAGCAGTTCTTC.